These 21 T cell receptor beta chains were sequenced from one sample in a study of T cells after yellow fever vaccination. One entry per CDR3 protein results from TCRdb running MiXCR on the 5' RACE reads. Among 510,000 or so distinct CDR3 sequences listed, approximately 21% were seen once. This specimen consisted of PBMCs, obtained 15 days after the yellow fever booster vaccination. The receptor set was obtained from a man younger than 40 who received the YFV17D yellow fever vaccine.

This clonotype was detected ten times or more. CDR3 sequence: CASSPGTGAAEQFF. As DNA, the CDR3 is TGTGCCAGCAGCCCCGGAACAGGGGCGGCTGAGCAGTTCTTC. The chain carries TRBV5-5 and TRBJ2-1; 7 bases agree with TRBD1. CDR3 length equals 14 residues. With 4 bases clipped from V and 9 bases from J, the junction kept 10 bases outside the gene matches. The germline CDR1 and CDR2 sequences are SGHKS and YYEKEE (reference sequence).

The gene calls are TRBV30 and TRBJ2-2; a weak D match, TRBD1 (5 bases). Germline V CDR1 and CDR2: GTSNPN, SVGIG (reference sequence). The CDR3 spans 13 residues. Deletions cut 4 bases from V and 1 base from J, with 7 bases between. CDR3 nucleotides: TGTGCCTGGAAGGGGATGAACACCGGGGAGCTGTTTTTT. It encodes CAWKGMNTGELFF.

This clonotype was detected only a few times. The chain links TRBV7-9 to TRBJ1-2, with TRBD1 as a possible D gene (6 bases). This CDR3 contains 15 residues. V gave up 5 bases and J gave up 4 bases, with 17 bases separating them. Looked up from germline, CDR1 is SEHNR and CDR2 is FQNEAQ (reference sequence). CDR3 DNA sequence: TGTGCCAGCAGCCTAGGGACACCCAGATCCTATGGCTACACCTTC. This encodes CASSLGTPRSYGYTF.

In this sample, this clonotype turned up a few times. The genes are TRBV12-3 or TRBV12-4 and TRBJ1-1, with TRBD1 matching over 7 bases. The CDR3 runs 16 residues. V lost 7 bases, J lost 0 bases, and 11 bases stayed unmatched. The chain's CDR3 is CASTLTPGQMNTEAFF. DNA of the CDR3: TGTGCCAGCACCTTAACACCGGGACAGATGAACACTGAAGCTTTCTTT.

CDR3 coding DNA: TGTGCCAGCAGCCCCAAGGCAGGGGGGACAAACACCGGGGAGCTGTTTTTT. It is translated as CASSPKAGGTNTGELFF. V is TRBV9 and J is TRBJ2-2, with D possibly TRBD1 on 7 matching bases. The V and J ends lost 4 bases and 2 bases respectively, with 18 bases between them. The CDR3 has 17 amino acids. CDR1 is SGDLS and CDR2 is YYNGEE in the germline V gene.

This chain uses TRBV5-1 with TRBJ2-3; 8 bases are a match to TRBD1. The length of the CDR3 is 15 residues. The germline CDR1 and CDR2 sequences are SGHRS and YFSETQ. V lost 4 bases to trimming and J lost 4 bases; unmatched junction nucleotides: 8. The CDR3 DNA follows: TGCGCCAGCAGCATAAATGGACAGGGCTCAGATACGCAGTATTTT. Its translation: CASSINGQGSDTQYF.

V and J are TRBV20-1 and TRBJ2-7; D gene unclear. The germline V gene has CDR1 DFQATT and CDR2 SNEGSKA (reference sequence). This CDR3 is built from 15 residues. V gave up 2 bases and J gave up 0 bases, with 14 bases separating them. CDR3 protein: CSARPRHESSYEQYF. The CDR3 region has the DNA TGCAGTGCTAGACCGCGACATGAAAGCTCCTACGAGCAGTACTTC.

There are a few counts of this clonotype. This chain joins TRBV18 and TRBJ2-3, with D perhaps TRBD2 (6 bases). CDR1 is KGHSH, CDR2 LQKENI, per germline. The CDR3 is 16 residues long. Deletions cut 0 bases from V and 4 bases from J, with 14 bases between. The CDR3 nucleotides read TGTGCCAGCTCACCACCGTCCCACTCGGGGGCAGATACGCAGTATTTT. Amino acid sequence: CASSPPSHSGADTQYF. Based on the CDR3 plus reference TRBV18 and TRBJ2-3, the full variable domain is NAGVMQNPRHLVRRRGQEARLRCSPMKGHSHVYWYRQLPEEGLKFMVYLQKENIIDESGMPKERFSAEFPKEGPSILRIQQVVRGDSAAYFCASSPPSHSGADTQYFGPGTRLTVL.

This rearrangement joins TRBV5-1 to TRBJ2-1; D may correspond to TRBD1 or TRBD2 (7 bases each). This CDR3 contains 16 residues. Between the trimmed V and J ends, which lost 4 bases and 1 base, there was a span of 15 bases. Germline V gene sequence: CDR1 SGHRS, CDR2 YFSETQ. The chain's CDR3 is CASSTQGRGSYNEQFF. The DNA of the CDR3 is TGCGCCAGCAGCACACAGGGGAGGGGATCCTACAATGAGCAGTTCTTC. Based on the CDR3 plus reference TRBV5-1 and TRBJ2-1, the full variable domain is KAGVTQTPRYLIKTRGQQVTLSCSPISGHRSVSWYQQTPGQGLQFLFEYFSETQRNKGNFPGRFSGRQFSNSRSEMNVSTLELGDSALYLCASSTQGRGSYNEQFFGPGTRLTVL.

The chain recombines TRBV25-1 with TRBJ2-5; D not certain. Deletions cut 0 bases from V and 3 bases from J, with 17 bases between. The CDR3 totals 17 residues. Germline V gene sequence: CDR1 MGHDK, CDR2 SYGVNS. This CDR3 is CASSEYGWYQGEETQYF. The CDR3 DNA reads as TGTGCCAGCAGTGAATATGGCTGGTATCAAGGCGAAGAGACCCAGTACTTC.

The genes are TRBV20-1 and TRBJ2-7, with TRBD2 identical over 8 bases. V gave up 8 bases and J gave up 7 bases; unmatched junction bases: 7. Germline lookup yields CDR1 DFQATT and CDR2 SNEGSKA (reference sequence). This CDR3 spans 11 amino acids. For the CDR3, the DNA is TGCAGTTCGATAGCGGGAACGGAGCAGTACTTC. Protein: CSSIAGTEQYF.

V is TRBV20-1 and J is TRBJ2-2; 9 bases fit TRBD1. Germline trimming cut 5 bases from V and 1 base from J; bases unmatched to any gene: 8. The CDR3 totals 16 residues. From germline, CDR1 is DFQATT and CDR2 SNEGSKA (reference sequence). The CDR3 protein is CSARDREDVNTGELFF. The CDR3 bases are TGCAGTGCTCGGGACAGGGAGGATGTGAACACCGGGGAGCTGTTTTTT.

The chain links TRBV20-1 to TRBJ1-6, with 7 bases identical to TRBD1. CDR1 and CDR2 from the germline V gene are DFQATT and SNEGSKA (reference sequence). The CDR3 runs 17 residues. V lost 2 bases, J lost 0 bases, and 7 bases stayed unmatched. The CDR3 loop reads CSARNQGVSSYNSPLHF. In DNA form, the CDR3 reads TGCAGTGCTAGAAACCAGGGGGTGAGCTCCTATAATTCACCCCTCCACTTT.

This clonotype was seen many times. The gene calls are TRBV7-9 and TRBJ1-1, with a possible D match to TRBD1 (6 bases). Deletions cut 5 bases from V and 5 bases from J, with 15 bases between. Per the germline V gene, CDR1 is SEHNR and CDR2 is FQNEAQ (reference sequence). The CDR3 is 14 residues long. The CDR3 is CASSQQGFETEAFF. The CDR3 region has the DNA TGTGCCAGCAGCCAACAGGGATTCGAAACTGAAGCTTTCTTT.

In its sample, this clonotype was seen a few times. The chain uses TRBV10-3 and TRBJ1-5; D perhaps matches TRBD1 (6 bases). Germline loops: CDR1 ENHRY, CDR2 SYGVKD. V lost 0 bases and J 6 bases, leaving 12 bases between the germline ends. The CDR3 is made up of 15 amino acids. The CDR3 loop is CAISESGGASQPQHF. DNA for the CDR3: TGTGCCATCAGTGAGTCTGGGGGGGCGAGTCAGCCCCAGCATTTT.

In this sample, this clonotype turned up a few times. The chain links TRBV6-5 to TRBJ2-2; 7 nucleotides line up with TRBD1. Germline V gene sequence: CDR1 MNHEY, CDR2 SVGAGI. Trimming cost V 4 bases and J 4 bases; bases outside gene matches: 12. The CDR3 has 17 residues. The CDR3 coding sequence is TGTGCCAGCAGTTCACAGGGGCCGCTTGTCGGCACCGGGGAGCTGTTTTTT. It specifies CASSSQGPLVGTGELFF.

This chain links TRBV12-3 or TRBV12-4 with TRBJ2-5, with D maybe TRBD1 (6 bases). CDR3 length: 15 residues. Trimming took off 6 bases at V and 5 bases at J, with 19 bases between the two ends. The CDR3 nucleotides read TGTGCCAGCAGACCTCGGACAGCTCCGTGGGAGACCCAGTACTTC. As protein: CASRPRTAPWETQYF.

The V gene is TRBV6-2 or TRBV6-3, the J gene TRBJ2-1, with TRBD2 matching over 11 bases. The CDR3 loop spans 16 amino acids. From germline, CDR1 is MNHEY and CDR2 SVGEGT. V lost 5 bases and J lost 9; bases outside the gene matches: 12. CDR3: CASSHPGSGRASEQFF. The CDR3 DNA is TGTGCCAGCAGTCACCCCGGTAGCGGGAGGGCCTCTGAGCAGTTCTTC.

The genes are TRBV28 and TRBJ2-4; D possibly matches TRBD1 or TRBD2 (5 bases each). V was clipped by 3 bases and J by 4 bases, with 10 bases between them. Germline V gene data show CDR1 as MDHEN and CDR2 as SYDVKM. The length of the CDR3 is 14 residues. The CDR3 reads CASSLPGQKNIQYF. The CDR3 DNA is TGTGCCAGCAGTTTGCCGGGGCAGAAAAACATTCAGTACTTC.

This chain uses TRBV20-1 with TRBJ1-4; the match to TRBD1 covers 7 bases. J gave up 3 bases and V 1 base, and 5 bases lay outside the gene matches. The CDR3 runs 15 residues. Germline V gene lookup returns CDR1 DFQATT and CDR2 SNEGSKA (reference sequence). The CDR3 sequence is CSARGTGVSNEKLFF. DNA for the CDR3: TGCAGTGCTAGAGGAACAGGGGTGTCTAATGAAAAACTGTTTTTT.

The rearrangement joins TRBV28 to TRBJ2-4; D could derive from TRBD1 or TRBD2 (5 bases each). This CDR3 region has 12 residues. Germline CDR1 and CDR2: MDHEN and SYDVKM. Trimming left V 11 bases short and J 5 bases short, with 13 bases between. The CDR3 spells CAGLDTENIQYF. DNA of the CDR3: TGTGCCGGACTGGACACGGAAAACATTCAGTACTTC.